This T cell receptor beta chain is from a study of cytomegalovirus exposure and HLA in healthy donors. Study-wide context: Unique TCRs from HLA-typed donors, roughly 87 million of them, were held in an early data release.

Nobody recorded the CMV serostatus of this donor. Germline CDR1 reads MNHEY; CDR2 reads SVGAGI. Trimming removed 6 bases from V and 6 bases from J; junction bases left unmatched: 10. The CDR3 is 15 amino acids. The PCR had 60 Vbeta and 13 Jbeta primers. TCRdb's copy holds only in-frame clones and misses some; the assay was immunoSEQ multiplex PCR. The sample has 150,000 to 200,000 clones; around 75% are singletons. Sequencing was done on a sample of PBMCs. V usage is TRBV6-5 and J usage is TRBJ1-4, with 7 positions matching TRBD1. This TCR was recovered from a human donor in good health. In nucleotides, the CDR3 is TGTGCCAGCAGCCAATCCTCCGGGACAGATGAAAAACTGTTTTTT. It specifies CASSQSSGTDEKLFF.